This is a list of T cell receptor beta chains from one sample in a study of blood T cell repertoires in COVID-19. Clones were sequenced by immunoSEQ multiplex PCR, and TCRdb holds only the in-frame ones, with some missing. The sample holds roughly 410,000 clones; around nine tenths are singletons and the top ten take 1.5% to 1.9%. Sequenced input: peripheral blood. Every receptor here comes from a woman aged 40 to 50 with COVID-19, enrolled during active disease. Each CDR3 is given with its conserved first and last residue. D genes are given only for firm matches. Expanded clones are given a class, and other clones once, few, many or no size at all.

v_call	clone_size	d_call	j_call	cdr3_nt	cdr3_aa
TRBV15	.	.	TRBJ2-7	TGTGCCACCAGCCCGGAGCGGGTGTACGAGCAGTACTTC	CATSPERVYEQYF
TRBV12-3/TRBV12-4	.	.	TRBJ1-4	TGTGCCAGCAGTTCCCCCGGGGGTGAAAAACTGTTTTTT	CASSSPGGEKLFF
TRBV28	.	TRBD1	TRBJ1-6	TGTGCCAGCAGTTCGGGACAGGGGGGCTCTATAGGTTCACCCCTCCACTTT	CASSSGQGGSIGSPLHF
TRBV5-6	once	TRBD1	TRBJ2-3	TGTGCCAGCAGCCCGGACAGGGGGCGCAGGGCGCAGTATTTT	CASSPDRGRRAQYF
TRBV5-6	.	.	TRBJ2-2	TGTGCCAGCAGCTTACCAGGGGTCGGGGAGCTGTTTTTT	CASSLPGVGELFF
TRBV27	.	TRBD2	TRBJ2-7	TGTGCCAGCAGAGAGAGTGGGACTACTAACTACGAGCAGTACTTC	CASRESGTTNYEQYF
TRBV18	.	TRBD1	TRBJ2-3	TGTGCCAGCCAAGGGGGGACAGGGGCCGATACGCAGTATTTT	CASQGGTGADTQYF
TRBV27	once	TRBD1	TRBJ1-6	TGTGCCAGCAGGTTCCCGGGACAGTATTCACCCCTCCACTTT	CASRFPGQYSPLHF
TRBV18	.	TRBD1	TRBJ1-5	TGTGCCAGCTCACCCGACGTCGGCAGACAGGGGGCGTTTAGCAATCAGCCCCAGCATTTT	CASSPDVGRQGAFSNQPQHF
TRBV11-1	.	TRBD1	TRBJ1-6	TGTGCCAGCAGCGGAACCCGCGACAGGGTTTCTTCACCCCTCCACTTT	CASSGTRDRVSSPLHF
TRBV27	.	.	TRBJ2-1	TGTGCCAGCAGCCTAGGGGGGGCCTCCTACAATGAGCAGTTCTTC	CASSLGGASYNEQFF
TRBV6-5	.	.	TRBJ1-4	TGTGCCAGCAGTTCAGCAGGGGCGATTCTTGAAAAACTGTTTTTT	CASSSAGAILEKLFF
TRBV6-6	.	TRBD2	TRBJ2-7	TGTGCCAGCAGTTCCGCTAGCGGGAGGGGGTCAGGGGAGCAGTACTTC	CASSSASGRGSGEQYF
TRBV18	.	.	TRBJ1-4	TGTGCCAGCTCACCATCCCAGGGAACTAATGAAAAACTGTTTTTT	CASSPSQGTNEKLFF
TRBV6-2/TRBV6-3	.	.	TRBJ1-1	TGTGCCAGCAGTTACAGGCAGGGTAGGACTGAAGCTTTCTTT	CASSYRQGRTEAFF
TRBV7-9	.	.	TRBJ2-1	TGTGCCAGCAGCCCCTCGGAGTCTGCCAGTTTAAGGCAGTTCTTC	CASSPSESASLRQFF
TRBV14	.	TRBD1	TRBJ1-4	TGTGCCAGCAGCCAAGGAAACACTCCGAACCGGGACAGGGATGAAAAACTGTTTTTT	CASSQGNTPNRDRDEKLFF
TRBV30	.	TRBD1	TRBJ1-5	TGTGCCTGGAGTGTACAGCGGACAGGGAGGGGTAGCAATCAGCCCCAGCATTTT	CAWSVQRTGRGSNQPQHF
TRBV19	.	.	TRBJ1-2	TGTGCCAGTAAAAACACAACCTATGGCTACACCTTC	CASKNTTYGYTF
TRBV6-5	.	.	TRBJ2-4	TGTGCCAGCACCCCCGCGGGGACTGGCAAAAACATTCAGTACTTC	CASTPAGTGKNIQYF
TRBV11-2	once	.	TRBJ1-2	TGTGCCAGCAGCTTAGAGAACAGAGACTATGGCTACACCTTC	CASSLENRDYGYTF
TRBV29-1	once	TRBD1	TRBJ1-2	TGCAGCGTTGAAGTCGGACAGGCGTCTGGCTACACCTTC	CSVEVGQASGYTF
TRBV5-1	once	.	TRBJ1-1	TGCGCCAGCAGCTTGGACAGCCGAAACACTGAAGCTTTCTTT	CASSLDSRNTEAFF
TRBV11-2	once	.	TRBJ1-6	TGTGCCAGCAGCGGCCCCAGTGGTTCACCCCTCCACTTT	CASSGPSGSPLHF
TRBV4-2	.	.	TRBJ2-2	TGTGCCAGCAGCCAAGTTAGCTTTAACACCGGGGAGCTGTTTTTT	CASSQVSFNTGELFF
TRBV9	.	TRBD2	TRBJ2-1	TGTGCCAGCAGCGTAGGTCTAGCGGGAGAGCGGGCTCTTAATGAGCAGTTCTTC	CASSVGLAGERALNEQFF
TRBV5-5	.	TRBD1	TRBJ2-7	TGTGCCAGCAGCTTCCAACCGGGACAGGGAGCGCAGTACTTC	CASSFQPGQGAQYF
TRBV27	.	TRBD1	TRBJ1-1	TGTGCCAGCAGAGGGGGACAGGGTCGCACTGAAGCTTTCTTT	CASRGGQGRTEAFF
TRBV30	.	.	TRBJ2-2	TGTGCCTGGAGTCCTTTACCCGGCACCGGGGAGCTGTTTTTT	CAWSPLPGTGELFF
TRBV27	.	TRBD1	TRBJ1-5	TGTGCCAGCAGGAGCGGGGACAGGCGGAGCAATCAGCCCCAGCATTTT	CASRSGDRRSNQPQHF
TRBV25-1	.	.	TRBJ1-5	TGTGCCAGCGGGGCCTTTGGCAATCAGCCCCAGCATTTT	CASGAFGNQPQHF
TRBV6-2/TRBV6-3	.	TRBD1	TRBJ1-2	TGTGCCAGCAGTTTCGCGGGACAGGGGAGTGGCTACACCTTC	CASSFAGQGSGYTF
TRBV2	.	TRBD1	TRBJ2-7	TGTGCCAGCAGTGAAATAGGGTTAGTTGGGACAGGGACCTACGAGCAGTACTTC	CASSEIGLVGTGTYEQYF
TRBV7-3	.	.	TRBJ2-3	TGTGCCAGCAGCTTAACGGCTAGCGCAGATACGCAGTATTTT	CASSLTASADTQYF
TRBV30	.	.	TRBJ1-5	TGTGCCTGGGGAGGTGGTACGGGTAACCAGCCCCAGCATTTT	CAWGGGTGNQPQHF
TRBV7-2	once	.	TRBJ1-2	TGTGCCAGCAGCCTCCAACGGGTGGGTTATGGCTACACCTTC	CASSLQRVGYGYTF
TRBV7-2	.	TRBD1	TRBJ2-7	TGTGCCAGCAGCACACCGGACAGGTGGGAGCAGTACTTC	CASSTPDRWEQYF
TRBV28	.	.	TRBJ2-7	TGTGCCAGCAGAGGAGGGGCCCTGAGAAGGGAGCAGTACTTC	CASRGGALRREQYF
TRBV21-1	.	.	TRBJ2-7	TGTGCCAGCAGCAAAGATCGAGCCCCCTTCGCCGAGCAGTACTTC	CASSKDRAPFAEQYF
TRBV7-3	.	.	TRBJ2-1	TGTGCCAGCAGCTTATTTGGGAGAGGGAGGTCCTACAATGAGCAGTTCTTC	CASSLFGRGRSYNEQFF
TRBV6-2/TRBV6-3	.	.	TRBJ1-5	TGTGCCAGCAGTTGGAGGCCGCAAGGTCAGCCCCAGCATTTT	CASSWRPQGQPQHF
TRBV2	.	TRBD1	TRBJ1-5	TGTGCCAGCAGTGTGGGACAGGGGCCCCTTCAGCCCCAGCATTTT	CASSVGQGPLQPQHF
TRBV18	.	TRBD2	TRBJ2-1	TGTGCCAGCTCACCCCCTAGCGGTCGTAAAAGTGGCGGTGAGCAGTTCTTC	CASSPPSGRKSGGEQFF
TRBV7-8	few	.	TRBJ1-1	TGTGCCAGCAGCACATCCGGGTGGGGGGGCATAGGAGACACTGAAGCTTTCTTT	CASSTSGWGGIGDTEAFF
TRBV20-1	.	.	TRBJ2-2	TGCAGTGCCCTGAGGGGGAGGGAGCTGTTTTTT	CSALRGRELFF
TRBV3-1/TRBV3-2	.	.	TRBJ1-1	TGTGCCGTACGCCAGGGGACGGCTGAAGCTTTCTTT	CAVRQGTAEAFF
TRBV5-4	.	TRBD1	TRBJ2-2	TGTGCCAGCAGAGAGGGACAGGGACGGGCCGGGGAGCTGTTTTTT	CASREGQGRAGELFF
TRBV5-4	.	TRBD1	TRBJ2-7	TGTGCCAGCAGCCAAGACAGGGGGAGCTACGAGCAGTACTTC	CASSQDRGSYEQYF
TRBV5-1	.	TRBD2	TRBJ2-3	TGCGCCAGCAGTTTTTCCAGGACTAGTAACACAGATACGCAGTATTTT	CASSFSRTSNTDTQYF
TRBV14	few	.	TRBJ2-6	TGTGCCAGCAGCCAAGACATTGCTGAGTCTGGGGCCAACGTCCTGACTTTC	CASSQDIAESGANVLTF
TRBV5-1	.	.	TRBJ2-3	TGCGCCAGCAGCGATCCACGGGAATCAGATACGCAGTATTTT	CASSDPRESDTQYF
TRBV3-1/TRBV3-2	.	TRBD1	TRBJ1-6	TGTGCCAGCAGCCCGGACAGGGAGTCCCTCCACTTT	CASSPDRESLHF